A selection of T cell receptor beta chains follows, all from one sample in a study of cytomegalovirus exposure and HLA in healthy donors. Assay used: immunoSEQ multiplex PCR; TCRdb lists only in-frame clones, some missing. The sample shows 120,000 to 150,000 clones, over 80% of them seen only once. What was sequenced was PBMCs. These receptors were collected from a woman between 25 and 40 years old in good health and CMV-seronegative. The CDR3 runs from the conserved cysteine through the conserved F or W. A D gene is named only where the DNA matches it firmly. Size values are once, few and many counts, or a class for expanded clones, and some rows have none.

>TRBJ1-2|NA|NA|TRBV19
TGTGCCAGTAGTAACAGGCAGAACTATGGCTACACCTTC
CASSNRQNYGYTF
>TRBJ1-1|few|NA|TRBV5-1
TGCGCCAGCAGCCCCCGAGGCAACACTGAAGCTTTCTTT
CASSPRGNTEAFF
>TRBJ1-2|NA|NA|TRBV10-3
TGTGCCATCGGACGCAAGAAGGAGCTGGGGGGGGGCTACACCTTC
CAIGRKKELGGGYTF
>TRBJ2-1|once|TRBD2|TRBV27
TGTGCCAGCAGAGCGGGAGTAGCTTACAATGAGCAGTTCTTC
CASRAGVAYNEQFF
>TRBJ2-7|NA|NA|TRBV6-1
TGTGCCAGCAGTGAAGCGGGAGATCCGAAAAAGCAGTACTTC
CASSEAGDPKKQYF
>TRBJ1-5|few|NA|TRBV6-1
TGTGCCAGCAGTGAATTCGAAACAGGCAATCAGCCCCAGCATTTT
CASSEFETGNQPQHF
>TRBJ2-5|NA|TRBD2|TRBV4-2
TGTGCCAGCAGCCAAGCCCCCAGCGGGGGGGCCCAAGAGACCCAGTACTTC
CASSQAPSGGAQETQYF
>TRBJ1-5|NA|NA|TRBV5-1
TGCGCCAGCAGCTTAGGGGGTAGCAATCAGCCCCAGCATTTT
CASSLGGSNQPQHF
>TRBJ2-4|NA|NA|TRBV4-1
TGCGCCAGCAGCTACCAATCAGGGGAGCCGAGGAACATTCAGTACTTC
CASSYQSGEPRNIQYF
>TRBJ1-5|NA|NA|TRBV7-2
TGTGCCAGCAGCTTGCGACAGGGCAATCAGCCCCAGCATTTT
CASSLRQGNQPQHF
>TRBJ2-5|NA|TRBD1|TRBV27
TGTGCCAGCAGTTCCCGAAATACAGGGGTGGAAGAGACCCAGTACTTC
CASSSRNTGVEETQYF
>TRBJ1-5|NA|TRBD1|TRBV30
TGTGCCTGGAGTTCCGGGACAGGGCCTAGACAGCCCCAGCATTTT
CAWSSGTGPRQPQHF
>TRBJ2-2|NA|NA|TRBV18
TGTGCCAGCTCACCGAGGGATTCCGGGGAGCTGTTTTTT
CASSPRDSGELFF
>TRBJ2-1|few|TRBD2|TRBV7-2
TGTGCCAGCAGCTCGTTCCCCCTAGCGGCAGGCTCCTACAATGAGCAGTTCTTC
CASSSFPLAAGSYNEQFF
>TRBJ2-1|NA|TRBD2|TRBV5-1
TGCGCCAGCAGCTTGGACCAGCGGGAGATCGATGAGCAGTTCTTC
CASSLDQREIDEQFF
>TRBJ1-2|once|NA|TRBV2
TGTGCCAGCAGGGACAACCCATCTCCGGCCGATGGCTACACCTTC
CASRDNPSPADGYTF
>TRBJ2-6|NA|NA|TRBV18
TGTGCCAGCTCACCACCGGTAAAAGGGTTGGGGCGCTCTGGGGCCAACGTCCTGACTTTC
CASSPPVKGLGRSGANVLTF
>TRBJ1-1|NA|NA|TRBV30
TGTGCCTGGAGTTCGGGTTACAACACTGAAGCTTTCTTT
CAWSSGYNTEAFF
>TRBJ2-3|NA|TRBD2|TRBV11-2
TGTGCCAGCAGCCCTGGGACTAGCGGGAGTCTTGATACGCAGTATTTT
CASSPGTSGSLDTQYF
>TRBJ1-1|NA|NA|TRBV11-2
TGTGCCAGCAGCTTAGATGAAGGGGGTAGTGGAGCTTTCTTT
CASSLDEGGSGAFF
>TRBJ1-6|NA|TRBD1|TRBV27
TGTGCCAGCAGCCCGTCCCTCGGACAGGCTGCCCTACCCCTCCACTTT
CASSPSLGQAALPLHF
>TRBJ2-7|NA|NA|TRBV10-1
TGCGCCAGCAGTGGGCGTGGGACACCCCCCTACGAGCAGTACTTC
CASSGRGTPPYEQYF
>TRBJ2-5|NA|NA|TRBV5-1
TGCGCCAGCACGGCGCAGGGGCAAGAGACCCAGTACTTC
CASTAQGQETQYF
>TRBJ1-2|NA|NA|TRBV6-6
TGTGCCAGCAGTCGCCCGACAGAAGGCTACACCTTC
CASSRPTEGYTF
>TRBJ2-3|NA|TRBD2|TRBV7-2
TGTGCCAGCAGCTTCGTTACTAGCGGGGGAGGTACGCAGTATTTT
CASSFVTSGGGTQYF
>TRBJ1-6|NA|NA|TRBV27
TGTGCCAGCAGTCGGGGAGACTACTATAATTCACCCCTCCACTTT
CASSRGDYYNSPLHF
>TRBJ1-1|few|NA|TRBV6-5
TGTGCCAGCAGTAAGAGGTCGTTGACTGAAGCTTTCTTT
CASSKRSLTEAFF
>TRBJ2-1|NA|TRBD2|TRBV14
TGTGCCAGCAGCCCGGGACTAGCCCCCTACAATGAGCAGTTCTTC
CASSPGLAPYNEQFF
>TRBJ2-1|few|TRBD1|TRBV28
TGTGCCAGCAGTGAACGGGACAGTTACAATGAGCAGTTCTTC
CASSERDSYNEQFF
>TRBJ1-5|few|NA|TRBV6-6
TGTGCCAGCAGACGCTACAGGGCGGATCAGCCCCAGCATTTT
CASRRYRADQPQHF
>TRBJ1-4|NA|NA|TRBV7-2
TGTGCCAGCAGCGGAGGGTTAACTAATGAAAAACTGTTTTTT
CASSGGLTNEKLFF
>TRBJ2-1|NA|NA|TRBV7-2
TGTGCCAGCAGCTTCAACCGGGACTTGAGGTTCAATGAGCAGTTCTTC
CASSFNRDLRFNEQFF
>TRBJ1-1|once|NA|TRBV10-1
TGCGCCAGCAGGTGGGGGCGACCCATGAACACTGAAGCTTTCTTT
CASRWGRPMNTEAFF
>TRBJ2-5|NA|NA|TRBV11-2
TGTGCCAGCAGCCCGCTATGGAGCGAAGAGACCCAGTACTTC
CASSPLWSEETQYF
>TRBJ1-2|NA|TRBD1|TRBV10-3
TGTGCCATCGCCTCGACAGGGGACTATGGCTACACCTTC
CAIASTGDYGYTF
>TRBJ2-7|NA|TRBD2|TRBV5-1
TGCGCCAGCAGCTTACTAGCGGGGGATCCCTACGAGCAGTACTTC
CASSLLAGDPYEQYF
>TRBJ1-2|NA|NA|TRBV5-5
TGTGCCAGCAGCATCGACAGGAACTATGGCTACACCTTC
CASSIDRNYGYTF
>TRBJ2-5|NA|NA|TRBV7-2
TGTGCCAGCAGCTTTCACAGGGATGATGGAGAGACCCAGTACTTC
CASSFHRDDGETQYF
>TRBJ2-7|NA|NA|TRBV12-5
TGTGCTAGTGGTTTGGGATCAGGGATCGAGCAGTACTTC
CASGLGSGIEQYF
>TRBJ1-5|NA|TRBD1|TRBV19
TGTGCCAGTAGTTCCCTCTGGGGACAGGTTAGCAATCAGCCCCAGCATTTT
CASSSLWGQVSNQPQHF
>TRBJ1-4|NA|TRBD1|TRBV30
TGTGCCTCGAGCCGGGGACAGGGATATGAAAAACTGTTTTTT
CASSRGQGYEKLFF
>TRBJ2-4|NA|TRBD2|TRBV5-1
TGCGCCAGCAGCGTCGCTGCGGGGGTCAAAAACATTCAGTACTTC
CASSVAAGVKNIQYF
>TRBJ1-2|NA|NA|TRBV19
TGTGCCAGTAGTATAGATCCCGCGGTCAAAGGCTACACCTTC
CASSIDPAVKGYTF
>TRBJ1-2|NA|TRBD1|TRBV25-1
TGTGCCAGCAGTGACCCTATCGCAGGGGGCTCTAAGGGCTACACCTTC
CASSDPIAGGSKGYTF
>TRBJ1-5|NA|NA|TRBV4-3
TGCGCCAGCAGCCAGGACAGAGGCAATCAGCCCCAGCATTTT
CASSQDRGNQPQHF
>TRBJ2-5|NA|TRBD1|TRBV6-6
TGTGCCAGCAGTTTCGCGATAGGACAGGCACAGACCCAGTACTTC
CASSFAIGQAQTQYF
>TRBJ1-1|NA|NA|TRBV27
TGTGCCAGCGCCCCCGGGGTGAACACTGAAGCTTTCTTT
CASAPGVNTEAFF
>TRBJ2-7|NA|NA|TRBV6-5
TGTGCCAGCAGTTACCGGGACGAGCAGTACTTC
CASSYRDEQYF
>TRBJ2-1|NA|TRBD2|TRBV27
TGTGCCAGCAGTCCCGGGACTAGCGGGTACAATGAGCAGTTCTTC
CASSPGTSGYNEQFF
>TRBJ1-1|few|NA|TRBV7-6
TGTGCCAGCAGCTTAGGTGGCCAGAACACTGAAGCTTTCTTT
CASSLGGQNTEAFF
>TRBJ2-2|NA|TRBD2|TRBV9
TGTGCCAGCAGCCCTGGACTAGCGGGGGATACCGGGGAGCTGTTTTTT
CASSPGLAGDTGELFF